This T cell receptor beta chain was sequenced for a study of CD8+ T cells in alopecia areata. This clone was counted a few times. The antigen remains undetermined. The ends were cut back, 0 bases at V and 10 bases at J, with 14 bases in the middle. The CDR3 runs 14 residues. The V gene's germline CDR1 is SGHDT and CDR2 YYEEEE. Peripheral blood samples and lesional scalp punch biopsies were obtained from alopecia areata patients. Sequencing used cDNA as its template, made by extracting RNA and reverse transcribing it. Profiling relied on immunoSEQ multiplex PCR, and the TCRdb table lists in-frame clones only, not all of them. The table records 150,000 or so clones, about 89% of them present only once. Study results and caveats: Among patients, TCR sharing was less clear than in mice, a difference possibly due in part to HLA diversity in the patient population.

Sequenced here: CD8+ T cells sorted from blood, sampled at week 0. The chain links TRBV5-6 to TRBJ2-1, with D perhaps TRBD1 (5 bases). The source of this sequence is a human donor with alopecia areata. The CDR3 loop reads CASSLGTRPIEQFF. DNA for the CDR3: TGTGCCAGCAGCTTGGGGACACGGCCTATCGAGCAGTTCTTC. Together with reference TRBV5-6 and TRBJ2-1, the CDR3 gives the full variable domain: DAGVTQSPTHLIKTRGQQVTLRCSPKSGHDTVSWYQQALGQGPQFIFQYYEEEERQRGNFPDRFSGHQFPNYSSELNVNALLLGDSALYLCASSLGTRPIEQFFGPGTRLTVL.